The present T cell receptor (beta chain) was sequenced within a study of T cells in Graves' hyperthyroidism and ophthalmopathy (dated by TCRdb to about 2019). With regard to the full study: Peripheral blood samples were taken at initial diagnosis, before any treatment was given. The roughly 90 discovery patients were divided at random into training and test sets in a 7:3 ratio. After sampling, hyperthyroidism patients received methimazole starting at 30 mg daily, and ophthalmopathy patients received high-dose intravenous methylprednisolone. Thyroid tissue and blood T-cell repertoires from six or seven Graves' hyperthyroidism patients were also compared in the study. Prospective prediction of ophthalmopathy was tested in an independent validation cohort of under 20 hyperthyroidism patients and 17 patients who later progressed to ophthalmopathy. TCR V-J signatures able to tell the groups apart were searched for in a discovery cohort of approximately 95 patients, of whom more than 40 had Graves' ophthalmopathy and some 60 had stable Graves' hyperthyroidism. According to the paper, TCR Vbeta CDR3 sequencing was carried out on over 130 peripheral blood samples, which came from 40 to 45 ophthalmopathy, under 80 hyperthyroidism and some 17 progressor patients.

From the cysteine up to the phenylalanine, the CDR3 has a length of 19 residues. Of the read, only the CDR3 DNA is kept; its 57 bases are in frame from base 1. Sequences SEHNR (CDR1) and FQNEAQ (CDR2) are obtained from the germline V gene (reference sequence). Cut back by 1 base and 8 bases, the V and J ends lie 27 bases apart. Stable Graves' hyperthyroidism was defined as the absence of progression to ophthalmopathy over 18 months of follow-up. Hyperthyroidism patients were aged 18 to 65 years and newly diagnosed, with disease duration of less than 2 months. Any patient with an uncontrolled infection, another autoimmune disease, pregnancy or lactation was excluded. Diagnoses relied on clinical symptoms, serum thyroxine and TRAb, thyroid ultrasound and orbital computed tomography. PBMCs were isolated from 10 ml of fresh peripheral blood by Ficoll-Paque density gradient centrifugation. Total RNA was extracted using Trizol reagent, and RNA quality was assessed on an Agilent 2100 Bioanalyzer.

This clonotype has at least ten counts. The specificity of this receptor is unknown. Base quality data are lacking; no much larger clone is found one base away. General conclusions and limits of the study: No statistical method was used to set the sample size in advance, and investigators knew the group allocation. Ophthalmopathy was separated from stable hyperthyroidism by a 13 V-J signature model, with 85% to 90% sensitivity and 81% to 82% specificity obtained in cross-validation and 80%/75% obtained in testing. In validation, the model predicted progression to ophthalmopathy a median of 6.5 months before onset, with approximately 70% sensitivity and roughly 73% specificity. Blood samples also contained most of the expanded thyroid clonotypes (frequency above 0.001), which suggests that blood repertoires may reflect thyroid immune responses.

TCR beta CDR3 regions were amplified from RNA transcripts. The first round of RT-PCR for the TCR CDR3 was performed with the HTBI primer set and the Qiagen OneStep RT-PCR kit. The libraries were constructed in a second round of multiplex PCR and then size-selected and purified. Sequencing of the libraries was done on an Illumina HiSeq2000 using paired-end 100 bp reads. In the source study's methods: SOAPnuke was used to process the raw data, throwing out any read that contained adapters or uncalled bases, had a mean Phred below 15, or lacked an exact constant-primer or identifier match. High-quality paired reads were merged using COPE v1.2.5, and each unique nucleotide sequence was defined as a clonotype. MiTCR v1.1 was used to align the clonotypes against IMGT TRBV, TRBD and TRBJ reference segments. Only V-J combinations with frequency above 0.0001, covering roughly 99% of repertoires, were analysed. A TCS score was defined as the ratio of F50 (clonal expansion) to E x V (chaos), with BLOSUM62-based TCRdist applied between CDR3 peptides within each V-J. Welch's t-statistics and random forest reduced 514 V-J features to roughly 13, which were used in a naive Bayes classifier (R e1071). The public reads were quality trimmed at Q25 with fastp and then assembled into clones with MiXCR by TCRdb, keeping productive beta chains. Identical CDR3 proteins give one entry, which carries the most common genes and DNA. The authors' filters were not applied to this entry. Recorded for this sample are around 500,000 distinct CDR3 sequences; 12% to 15% of them occurred a single time. Together, the top ten hold approximately 15% of the sample.

This sequence originates from a woman in her thirties or forties with Graves' hyperthyroidism. The rearranged chain carries TRBV7-9 and TRBJ2-1, with TRBD1 tentatively as D gene (6 bases match). Material for sequencing was blood. The CDR3 is CASSLVLRGPGPGFDEQFF. DNA sequence: TGTGCCAGCAGCTTAGTCCTCAGGGGACCGGGACCGGGATTTGATGAGCAGTTCTTC.